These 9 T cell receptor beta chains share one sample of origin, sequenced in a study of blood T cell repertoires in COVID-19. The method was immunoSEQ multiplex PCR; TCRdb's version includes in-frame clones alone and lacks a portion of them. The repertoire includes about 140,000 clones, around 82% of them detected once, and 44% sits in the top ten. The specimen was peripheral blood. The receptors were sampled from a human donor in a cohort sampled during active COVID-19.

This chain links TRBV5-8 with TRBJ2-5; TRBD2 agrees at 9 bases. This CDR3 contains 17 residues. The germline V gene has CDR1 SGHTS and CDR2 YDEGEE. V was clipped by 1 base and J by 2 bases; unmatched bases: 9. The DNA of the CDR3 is TGTGCCAGCAGCTTGTGGGCCGGCGGGAGGGTTCAAGAGACCCAGTACTTC. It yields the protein CASSLWAGGRVQETQYF. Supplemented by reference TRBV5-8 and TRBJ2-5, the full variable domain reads EAGVTQSPTHLIKTRGQQATLRCSPISGHTSVYWYQQALGLGLQFLLWYDEGEERNRGNFPPRFSGRQFPNYSSELNVNALELEDSALYLCASSLWAGGRVQETQYFGPGTRLLVL.

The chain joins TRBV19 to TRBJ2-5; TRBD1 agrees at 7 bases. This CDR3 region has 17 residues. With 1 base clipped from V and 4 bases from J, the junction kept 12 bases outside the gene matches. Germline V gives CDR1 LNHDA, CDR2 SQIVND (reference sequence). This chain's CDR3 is CASSIGQRQGVGETQYF. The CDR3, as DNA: TGTGCCAGTAGTATAGGTCAGCGGCAGGGGGTAGGAGAGACCCAGTACTTC.

The CDR3 nucleotides are TGTGCCAGCAGCGAACAGAGGACAGGGAGGAACGAGCAGTACTTC. Translating it yields CASSEQRTGRNEQYF. The chain employs TRBV6-2 or TRBV6-3 and TRBJ2-7; 8 nucleotides line up with TRBD1. The CDR3 sequence is 15 residues long. Germline values: CDR1 MNHEY, CDR2 SVGEGT. The junction had 12 bases not matched to a gene; V was cut back by 6 bases and J by 5 bases.

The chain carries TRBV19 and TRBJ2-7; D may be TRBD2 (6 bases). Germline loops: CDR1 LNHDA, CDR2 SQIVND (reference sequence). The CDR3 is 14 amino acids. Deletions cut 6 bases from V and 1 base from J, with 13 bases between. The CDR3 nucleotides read TGTGCCAGTAGCGAGATCGGGGGTTCCTACGAGCAGTACTTC. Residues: CASSEIGGSYEQYF.

CDR3 nucleotide sequence: TGTGCCAGCAGTTCCCCGAAGGGGGGAGCGGGGGCTTCCTACGAGCAGTACTTC. It encodes CASSSPKGGAGASYEQYF. The chain is built from TRBV28 and TRBJ2-7; 8 positions agree with TRBD2. Trimming removed 4 bases from V and 1 base from J; junction bases left unmatched: 15. The V gene's germline CDR1 is MDHEN and CDR2 SYDVKM. This CDR3 region has 18 residues.

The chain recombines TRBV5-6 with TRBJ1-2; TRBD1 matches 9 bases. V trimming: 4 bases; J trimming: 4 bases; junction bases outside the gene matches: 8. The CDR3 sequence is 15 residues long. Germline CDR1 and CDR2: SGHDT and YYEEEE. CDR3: CASSAGQGSIYGYTF. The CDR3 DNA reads TGTGCCAGCAGCGCCGGACAGGGGTCCATCTATGGCTACACCTTC.

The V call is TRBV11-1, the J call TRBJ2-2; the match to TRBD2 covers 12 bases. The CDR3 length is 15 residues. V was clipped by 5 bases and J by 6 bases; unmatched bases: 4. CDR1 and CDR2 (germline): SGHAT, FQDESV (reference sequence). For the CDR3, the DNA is TGTGCCAGCAGCCCGACTAGCGGGAGAGCCGGGGAGCTGTTTTTT. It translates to CASSPTSGRAGELFF.

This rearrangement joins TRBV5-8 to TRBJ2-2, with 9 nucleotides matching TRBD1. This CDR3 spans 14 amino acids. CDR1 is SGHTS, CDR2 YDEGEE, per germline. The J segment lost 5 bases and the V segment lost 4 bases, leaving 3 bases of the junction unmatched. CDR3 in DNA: TGTGCCAGCAGCCGGACAGGGGCGACCGGGGAGCTGTTTTTT. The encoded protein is CASSRTGATGELFF.

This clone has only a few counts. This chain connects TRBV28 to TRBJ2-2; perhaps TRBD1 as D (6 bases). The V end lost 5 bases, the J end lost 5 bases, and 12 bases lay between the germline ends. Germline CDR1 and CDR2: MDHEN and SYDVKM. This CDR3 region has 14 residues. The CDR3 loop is CASSLGQFTGELFF. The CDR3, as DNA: TGTGCCAGCAGTCTCGGACAGTTTACCGGGGAGCTGTTTTTT.